Below, 2 T cell receptor beta chains from the same sample are listed, as sequenced in a study of blood T cell repertoires in COVID-19 (dated by TCRdb to about 2020). Receptors were amplified or captured by the immunoSEQ multiplex PCR assay. Sourced from immuneACCESS, this table was stored by TCRdb with only in-frame sequences that have V and J called. A share of the clones is absent; for the studies checked, an unresolved V gene accounts for under half, and the remainder has no known explanation. Present in this sample are under 250,000 clones, 84% of which were seen just once. The ten largest clones represent about 4% of the sample. The source material was peripheral blood. The receptors shown here come from a man aged 50 or older with acute or convalescent COVID-19.

The rearrangement uses TRBV24-1 and TRBJ2-2; 7 bases map to TRBD2. The CDR3 contains 15 residues. Germline V gene sequence: CDR1 KGHDR, CDR2 SFDVKD. Trimming removed 9 bases from V and 1 base from J; junction bases left unmatched: 7. In DNA, the CDR3 is TGTGCCACCGGGAAAGCGGGGCTGAACACCGGGGAGCTGTTTTTT. Its translation: CATGKAGLNTGELFF.

This clone was seen a single time. The chain links TRBV10-2 to TRBJ1-1; 7 positions match TRBD1. CDR3 size: 15 residues. J lost 4 bases, V lost 2 bases, and 7 bases had no gene match. CDR1 WSHSY and CDR2 SAAADI come from the germline V gene. Here the CDR3 DNA reads TGCGCCAGCAGTGAGAGGCAGGGGGTGAGCACTGAAGCTTTCTTT. Translated, it gives CASSERQGVSTEAFF.